A single sample gave rise to the 17 T cell receptor beta chains below, sequenced in a study of cytomegalovirus exposure and HLA in healthy donors. PCR used 60 Vbeta primers and 13 Jbeta primers. Clones were read by immunoSEQ multiplex PCR, and TCRdb kept only the in-frame ones, dropping some. Altogether about 270,000 clones are present, under 80% being singletons, with the ten largest covering around 2%. Sequenced: PBMCs. The receptors stem from a female donor in good health and CMV-seronegative.

The rearrangement links TRBV19 to TRBJ1-1; D is unresolved. Germline V gene data show CDR1 as LNHDA and CDR2 as SQIVND (reference sequence). This CDR3 region has 15 residues. The V end was cut by 1 base, the J end by 1 base, with 10 bases between. The CDR3 sequence is CASSIGSPGNTEAFF. The DNA for the CDR3 is TGTGCCAGTAGTATAGGGTCTCCGGGGAACACTGAAGCTTTCTTT.

CDR3 bases: TGTGCCAGCAGCTTTAAGACTAGCGGGAGGGCCGGTGAGCAGTTCTTC. It encodes CASSFKTSGRAGEQFF. This chain connects TRBV7-9 to TRBJ2-1, with 14 positions matching TRBD2. The germline CDR1 and CDR2 sequences are SEHNR and FQNEAQ (reference sequence). V gave up 3 bases and J gave up 9 bases; unmatched junction bases: 7. The CDR3 runs to 16 residues.

V and J are TRBV28 and TRBJ2-2, with TRBD1 as a possible D gene (5 bases). CDR3 length: 17 residues. Deletions cut 1 base from V and 7 bases from J, with 19 bases between. Germline V CDR1 and CDR2: MDHEN, SYDVKM. CDR3 in amino acids: CASSLSGQGRYGGELFF. The DNA of the CDR3 is TGTGCCAGCAGTTTATCAGGGCAGGGCAGATATGGCGGGGAGCTGTTTTTT.

The V gene is TRBV5-1, the J gene TRBJ2-3; no reliable D call. Trimming cost V 0 bases and J 6 bases, with 11 bases left between them. This CDR3 contains 14 residues. Germline loops: CDR1 SGHRS, CDR2 YFSETQ. CDR3 coding DNA: TGCGCCAGCAGCTTGGGGGCCCTTCGGGATACGCAGTATTTT. Its translation is CASSLGALRDTQYF.

This clone appeared once. V and J are TRBV5-1 and TRBJ2-7; tentative D call: TRBD1 (5 bases). V gave up 0 bases and J gave up 2 bases, with 9 bases separating them. In germline, CDR1 is SGHRS, CDR2 YFSETQ. This CDR3 is built from 14 residues. CDR3 DNA: TGCGCCAGCAGCTTGGAACCAGGGACCTACGAGCAGTACTTC. This gives the protein CASSLEPGTYEQYF.

The chain carries TRBV28 and TRBJ2-2; 12 bases agree with TRBD2. CDR1 MDHEN and CDR2 SYDVKM come from the germline V gene. The CDR3 is 12 amino acids. The CDR3 bases are TGTTGGACTAGCGGGACCACCGGGGAGCTGTTTTTT. This sequence encodes CWTSGTTGELFF.

On this clone itself: Relative to the germline gene, one junction end is altered; a read error may explain this. The rearrangement joins TRBV7-9 to TRBJ2-7; 11 bases fit TRBD1. Looked up from germline, CDR1 is SEHNR and CDR2 is FQNEAQ (reference sequence). This CDR3 has 17 amino acids. CDR3 nucleotide sequence: TGTTCCAGCAGCTTAACGGGAGCCGGGACAGGGGGGTCCGAGCAGTACTTC. It is translated as CSSSLTGAGTGGSEQYF.

V is TRBV7-9 and J is TRBJ1-1; 11 bases map to TRBD1. V shed 5 bases, J shed 3 bases, and the junction held 8 bases outside the gene matches. The CDR3 is 16 amino acids. CDR1 SEHNR and CDR2 FQNEAQ come from the germline V gene (reference sequence). The CDR3: CASSQGQGARYTEAFF. Here the CDR3 DNA reads TGTGCCAGCAGCCAAGGACAGGGGGCGAGGTACACTGAAGCTTTCTTT.

The chain recombines TRBV7-2 with TRBJ1-3, with 11 bases aligning to TRBD1. Germline V lookup: CDR1 SGHTA, CDR2 FQGNSA. The V segment lost 5 bases and the J segment 8 bases; nucleotides outside the gene matches: 17. This CDR3 comprises 18 residues. CDR3 in amino acids: CASSPDRGRLGEGDTIYF. CDR3 nucleotide sequence: TGTGCCAGCAGCCCGGACAGGGGGCGACTCGGGGAAGGAGACACCATATATTTT.

The V and J genes are TRBV28 and TRBJ1-3; 10 positions match TRBD1. The junction had 9 bases not matched to a gene; V was cut back by 4 bases and J by 0 bases. CDR3 length equals 18 residues. Germline V gene lookup returns CDR1 MDHEN and CDR2 SYDVKM. The CDR3 is CASSSPGQGLFSGNTIYF. The CDR3 nucleotides are TGTGCCAGCAGTTCCCCGGGACAGGGGCTATTCTCTGGAAACACCATATATTTT.

The chain employs TRBV11-3 and TRBJ2-5; weak D call: TRBD1 (5 bases). The V gene lost 1 base and the J gene lost 2 bases, with 17 bases spanning the gap. CDR3 size: 17 residues. CDR1 is SGHNT and CDR2 is YENEEA in the germline V gene. The CDR3 loop is CASSLGEGADFQETQYF. The CDR3 DNA is TGTGCCAGCAGCTTAGGAGAAGGGGCGGATTTTCAAGAGACCCAGTACTTC.

This clone was detected only a few times. The chain links TRBV7-9 to TRBJ1-5, with a weak D call TRBD1 (5 bases). The CDR3 loop spans 16 amino acids. Per the germline V gene, CDR1 is SEHNR and CDR2 is FQNEAQ (reference sequence). Deletions cut 5 bases from V and 2 bases from J, with 16 bases between. CDR3 residues: CASSPSGVQGNQPQHF. DNA for the CDR3: TGTGCCAGCAGCCCCTCGGGGGTTCAGGGCAATCAGCCCCAGCATTTT.

CDR3 protein: CSVYHQGRGNEQFF. As DNA, the CDR3 is TGCAGCGTCTATCACCAGGGGAGGGGAAATGAGCAGTTCTTC. V is TRBV29-1 and J is TRBJ2-1; a weak D match, TRBD2 (7 bases). CDR3 length: 14 residues. Germline V gene data show CDR1 as SQVTM and CDR2 as ANQGSEA. The V gene lost 6 bases and the J gene lost 7 bases, with 19 bases spanning the gap.

This clone was observed a handful of times. The CDR3 sequence is CASRAMDRNYGYTF. The CDR3 nucleotides are TGTGCCAGCAGAGCGATGGACAGAAACTATGGCTACACCTTC. V and J are TRBV25-1 and TRBJ1-2; a weak D match, TRBD1 (6 bases). Germline lookup yields CDR1 MGHDK and CDR2 SYGVNS. The CDR3 is 14 amino acids. The germline V and J ends were trimmed by 6 bases and 2 bases, with 13 bases remaining between them.

The rearrangement joins TRBV19 to TRBJ2-2; D ambiguous. Trimming left V 0 bases short and J 6 bases short, with 8 bases between. The CDR3 is 14 amino acids. Germline V CDR1 and CDR2: LNHDA, SQIVND (reference sequence). The CDR3 protein is CASSIDPHPGELFF. The CDR3 DNA reads as TGTGCCAGTAGTATAGACCCCCATCCCGGGGAGCTGTTTTTT.

This sequence joins TRBV30 and TRBJ1-1, with a possible D match to TRBD1 (5 bases). The CDR3 contains 11 residues. The V gene's germline CDR1 is GTSNPN and CDR2 SVGIG (reference sequence). The germline V and J ends were trimmed by 3 bases and 7 bases, with 9 bases remaining between them. Written as DNA, the CDR3 is TGTGCCTGGAGGAACAGGATTGAAGCTTTCTTT. It yields the protein CAWRNRIEAFF.

CDR3 protein: CASSPNSGRGDEQFF. Here the CDR3 DNA reads TGTGCCAGCTCACCTAATAGCGGGAGAGGCGATGAGCAGTTCTTC. The rearrangement joins TRBV18 to TRBJ2-1, with 9 positions matching TRBD2. After removal of 3 bases from V and 8 bases from J, the junction contained 8 bases not matched to a gene. Germline lookup yields CDR1 KGHSH and CDR2 LQKENI. The CDR3 has 15 residues.